This T cell receptor beta chain was captured in a study of T cell changes during pregnancy in multiple sclerosis. Profiling relied on immunoSEQ multiplex PCR, and the TCRdb table lists in-frame clones only, not all of them. Of fewer than 85,000 clones in the sample, 89% were seen once. The CDR3 runs to 14 residues. Trimming took 3 bases from V and 2 from J, leaving 10 bases between them. CDR1 is SNHLY and CDR2 is FYNNEI in the germline V gene. The chain employs TRBV2 and TRBJ2-5, with D unresolved. The starting material was peripheral blood, obtained before pregnancy. This TCR derives from a female donor with multiple sclerosis, enrolled in a pregnancy study. The DNA for the CDR3 is TGTGCCAGCAGTGAGTCTACCTGGCAAGAGACCCAGTACTTC. It specifies CASSESTWQETQYF.